This T cell receptor (beta chain) is drawn from a study of early T cells in non-severe SARS-CoV-2 infection (dated by TCRdb to the early 2020s). Notes on the research overall: Because TCR sequencing was done on bulk RNA from unsorted whole blood, the alpha and beta chains could not be paired. Broader findings and caveats from the paper: VDJdb matching was skewed toward anti-spike CD8 responses, so virus-specific expansions were likely underestimated and private and CD4 specificities were missed.

The library was built by means of 5' RACE. Sequencing instrument: NextSeq 500. Unique molecular identifiers were attached to individual cDNA molecules in the TCR library protocol so that sequencing error and PCR bias could be corrected. Sequencing covered both TCR alpha and beta chains, and within each sample the abundances of alpha and beta sequences were tightly co-correlated. In the source study's methods: Decombinator V4 was used to perform V gene, J gene and CDR3 annotation of TCR sequences. Expanded TCRs were defined as changing significantly between any two time points under a Poisson model with p below 0.0001. TCR abundances were normalised to the total number of TCRs sequenced in each sample and reported as counts per million. MAIT TCRs were defined by TRAV1-2 paired with TRAJ12, TRAJ20 or TRAJ33, and iNKT TCRs by TRAV10 paired with TRAJ18. A search of VDJdb, accessed on 1 November 2021, was run for TCRs annotated to CMV, EBV and SARS-CoV-2, with TCRs annotated for multiple antigens excluded. The public reads were reanalyzed by TCRdb: fastp trimming at Q25, MiXCR alignment, in-frame beta chains only. CDR3 protein sequences are deduplicated, and each keeps its most common genes and DNA. TCRdb's processing, not the authors', yielded these V and J calls. The sample table shows tens of thousands of distinct CDR3 sequences, and about an eighth are seen once. The ten largest account for 4% to 5% of the sample.

Note on this clonotype: Its antigen is currently not known. Per-nucleotide qualities are absent, and no much larger clonotype sits a single base away.

V was cut back by 6 bases and J by 5 bases, leaving a gap of 13 bases between them. The CDR3 contains 13 residues, cysteine and phenylalanine counted. Left in the record is the CDR3 DNA by itself, 39 bases read in frame from the first base. CDR1 and CDR2 were assigned from the germline V gene as SQVTM and ANQGSEA. This was a case-control study nested in a cohort of healthcare workers in London, UK, who had nasopharyngeal swab PCR tests and blood samples taken every week. Healthcare workers were recruited during the week of the UK lockdown, between 23 and 31 March 2020, and followed weekly for up to roughly 15 weeks.

The receptor was isolated from an adult who was a healthcare worker with PCR-confirmed SARS-CoV-2 infection or an uninfected control (not recorded which). Recombination linked TRBV29-1 to TRBJ1-4; perhaps TRBD1 is the D gene, with 5 bases matching. The specimen sequenced was whole blood. The CDR3 reads as follows: CSVRQSRNEKLFF. In nucleotides, the sequence is TGCAGCGTGAGACAGTCCCGGAATGAAAAACTGTTTTTT.